This T cell receptor (beta chain) was recorded in a study of STAT5B mutations in CD4+ large granular lymphocyte leukemia. TCRdb's copy holds only in-frame clones and misses some; the assay was immunoSEQ multiplex PCR. The table shows approximately 36,000 clones, with about four fifths occurring only once. The V end was cut by 1 base, the J end by 9 bases, with 10 bases between. This CDR3 is built from 13 residues. Germline assignment: CDR1 SEHNR and CDR2 FQNEAQ (reference sequence). This clone was counted once. Its specificity is unknown. Study-wide results and limits: Higher CD4+ than CD8+ T-LGLL clonality might reflect small sample size. Main leukemic clonotypes were patient-specific, but more than 20% appeared at low frequency elsewhere.

V is TRBV7-9 and J is TRBJ2-1; D may correspond to TRBD1 or TRBD2 (5 bases each). Specimen: CD4+ T cells from blood buffy coats. This sequence was found in a human donor in good health. CDR3 in amino acids: CASSLVRDVEQFF. The CDR3 bases are TGTGCCAGCAGCTTAGTTCGGGACGTTGAGCAGTTCTTC.